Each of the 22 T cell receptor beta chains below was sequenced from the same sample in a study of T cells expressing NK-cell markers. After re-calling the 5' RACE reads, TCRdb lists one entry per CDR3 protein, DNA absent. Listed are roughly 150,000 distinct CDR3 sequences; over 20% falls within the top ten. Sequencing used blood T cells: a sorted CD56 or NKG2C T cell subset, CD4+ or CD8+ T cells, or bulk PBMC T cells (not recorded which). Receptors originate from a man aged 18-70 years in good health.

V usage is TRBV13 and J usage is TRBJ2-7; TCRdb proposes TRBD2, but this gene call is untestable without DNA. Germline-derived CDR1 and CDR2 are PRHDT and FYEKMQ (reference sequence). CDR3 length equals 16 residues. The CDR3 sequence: CASSLLAGGLSYEQYF.

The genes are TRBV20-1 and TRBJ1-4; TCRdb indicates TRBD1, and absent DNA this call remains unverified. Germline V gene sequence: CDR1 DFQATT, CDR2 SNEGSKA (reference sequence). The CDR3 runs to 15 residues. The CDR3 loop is CSARTGTLTNEKLFF.

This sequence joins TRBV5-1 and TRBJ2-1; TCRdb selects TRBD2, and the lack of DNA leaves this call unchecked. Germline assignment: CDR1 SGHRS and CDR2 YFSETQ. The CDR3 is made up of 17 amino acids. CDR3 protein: CASSPTSESRRINEQFF.

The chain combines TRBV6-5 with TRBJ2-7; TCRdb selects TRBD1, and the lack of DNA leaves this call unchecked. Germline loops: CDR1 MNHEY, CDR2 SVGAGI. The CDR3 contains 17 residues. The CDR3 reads CASCYGLPETAPYEQYF.

The chain's CDR3 is CASSEASGALMNTEAFF. The V call is TRBV2, the J call TRBJ1-1; without DNA, the TCRdb call of TRBD1 cannot be checked. The CDR3 covers 17 residues. The germline CDR1 and CDR2 sequences are SNHLY and FYNNEI.

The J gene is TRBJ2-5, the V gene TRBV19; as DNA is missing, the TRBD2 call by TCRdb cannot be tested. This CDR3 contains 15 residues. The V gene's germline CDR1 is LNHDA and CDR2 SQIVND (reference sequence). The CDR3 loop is CASSILAGGKETQYF.

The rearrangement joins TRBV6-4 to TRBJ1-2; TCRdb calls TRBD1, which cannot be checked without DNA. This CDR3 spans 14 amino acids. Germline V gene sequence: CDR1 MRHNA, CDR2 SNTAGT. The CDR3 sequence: CASSKTGDGSGYTF.

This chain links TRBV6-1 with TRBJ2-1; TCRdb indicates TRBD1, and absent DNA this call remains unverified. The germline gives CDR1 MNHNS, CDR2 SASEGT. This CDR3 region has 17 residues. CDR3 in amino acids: CASTLTSAGANYNEQFF.

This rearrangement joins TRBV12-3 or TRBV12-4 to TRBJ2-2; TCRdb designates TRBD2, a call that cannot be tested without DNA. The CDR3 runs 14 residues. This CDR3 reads CASSLGLTTGELFF.

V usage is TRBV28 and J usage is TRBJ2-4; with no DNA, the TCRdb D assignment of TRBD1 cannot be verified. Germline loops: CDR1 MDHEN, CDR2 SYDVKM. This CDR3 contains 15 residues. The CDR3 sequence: CASSDGALAKNIQYF.

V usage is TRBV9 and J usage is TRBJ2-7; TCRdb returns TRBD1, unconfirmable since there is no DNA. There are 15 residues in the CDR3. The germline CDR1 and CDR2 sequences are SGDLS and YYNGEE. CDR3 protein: CASSVRQGGWDEQYF.

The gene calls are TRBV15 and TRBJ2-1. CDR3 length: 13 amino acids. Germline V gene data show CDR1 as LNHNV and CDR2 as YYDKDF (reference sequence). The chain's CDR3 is CATKRSADNEQFF. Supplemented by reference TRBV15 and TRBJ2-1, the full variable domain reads DAMVIQNPRYQVTQFGKPVTLSCSQTLNHNVMYWYQQKSSQAPKLLFHYYDKDFNNEADTPDNFQSRRPNTSFCFLDIRSPGLGDTAMYLCATKRSADNEQFFGPGTRLTVL.

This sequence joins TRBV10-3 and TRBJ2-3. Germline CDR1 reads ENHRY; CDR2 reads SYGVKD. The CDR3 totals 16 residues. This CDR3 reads CAISGADSGITDTQYF.

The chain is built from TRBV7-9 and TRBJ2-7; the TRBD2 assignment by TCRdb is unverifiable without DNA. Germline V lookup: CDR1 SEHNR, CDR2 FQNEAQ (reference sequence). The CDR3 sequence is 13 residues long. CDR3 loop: CASSPPRDYEQYF. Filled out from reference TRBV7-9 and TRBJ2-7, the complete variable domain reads DTGVSQNPRHKITKRGQNVTFRCDPISEHNRLYWYRQTLGQGPEFLTYFQNEAQLEKSRLLSDRFSAERPKGSFSTLEIQRTEQGDSAMYLCASSPPRDYEQYFGPGTRLTVT.

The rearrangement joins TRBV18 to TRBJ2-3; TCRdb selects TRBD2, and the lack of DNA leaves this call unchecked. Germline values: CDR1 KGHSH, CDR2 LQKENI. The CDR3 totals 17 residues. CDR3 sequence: CASSPTTSGGLTDTQYF.

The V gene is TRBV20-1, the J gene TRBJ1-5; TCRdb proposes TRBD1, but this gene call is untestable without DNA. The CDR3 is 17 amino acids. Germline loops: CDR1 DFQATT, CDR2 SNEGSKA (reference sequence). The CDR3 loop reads CSVVAPSALYDRQPQHF.

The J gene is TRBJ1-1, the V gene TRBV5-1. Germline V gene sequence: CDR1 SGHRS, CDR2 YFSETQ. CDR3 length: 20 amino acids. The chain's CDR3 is CASSFSTYRTLGDSNTEAFF.

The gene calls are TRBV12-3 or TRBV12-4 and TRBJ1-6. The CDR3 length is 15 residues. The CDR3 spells CASSPAGHYNSPLHF.

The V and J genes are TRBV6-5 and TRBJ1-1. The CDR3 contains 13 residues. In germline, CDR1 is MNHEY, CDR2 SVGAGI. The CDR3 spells CASSYPGYTEAFF.

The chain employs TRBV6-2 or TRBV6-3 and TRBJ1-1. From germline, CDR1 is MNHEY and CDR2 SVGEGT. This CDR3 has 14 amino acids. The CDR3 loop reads CASSLPPTREAAFF.

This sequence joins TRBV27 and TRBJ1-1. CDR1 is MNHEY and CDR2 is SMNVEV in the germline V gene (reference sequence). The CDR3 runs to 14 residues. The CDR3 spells CASSWEGRGTEAFF.

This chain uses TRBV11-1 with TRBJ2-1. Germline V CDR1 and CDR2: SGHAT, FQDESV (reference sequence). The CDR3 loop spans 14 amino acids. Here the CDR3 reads CASSLSNGWNEQFF. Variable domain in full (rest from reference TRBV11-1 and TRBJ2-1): EAEVAQSPRYKITEKSQAVAFWCDPISGHATLYWYRQILGQGPELLVQFQDESVVDDSQLPKDRFSAERLKGVDSTLKIQPAELGDSAMYLCASSLSNGWNEQFFGPGTRLTVL.